The rows below give T cell receptor beta chains drawn from one sample of a study of blood T cell repertoires in COVID-19. Generated by immunoSEQ multiplex PCR, the TCRdb table keeps only in-frame clones and is missing some. In the table there are about 50,000 clones, roughly four fifths of which are singletons. The material sequenced was peripheral blood. Every receptor here comes from a woman over 75 with COVID-19, enrolled during active disease. Each CDR3 is given with its conserved first and last residue. A D gene is named only where the DNA matches it firmly. Not all rows give a size; the values are once, few, many and, for expanded clones, a class.

D gene,V gene,clone size,J gene,CDR3 protein,CDR3 DNA
TRBD1,TRBV19,-,TRBJ1-4,CASTIGQGASTNEKLFF,TGTGCCAGTACCATAGGGCAGGGGGCATCAACTAATGAAAAACTGTTTTTT
TRBD1,TRBV15,-,TRBJ2-1,CATSLGTGVYEQFF,TGTGCCACCAGCCTGGGGACAGGGGTTTATGAGCAGTTCTTC
-,TRBV11-2,-,TRBJ2-2,CASSLVSPGRQAGTGELFF,TGTGCCAGCAGCTTAGTTTCACCGGGGAGGCAAGCGGGTACCGGGGAGCTGTTTTTT
-,TRBV6-4,-,TRBJ2-2,CASSDIYSSGELFF,TGTGCCAGCAGTGACATTTATAGTTCCGGGGAGCTGTTTTTT
-,TRBV27,-,TRBJ2-1,CASSLRTGRVGEQFF,TGTGCCAGCAGTTTAAGGACAGGGAGGGTGGGCGAGCAGTTCTTC
-,TRBV18,-,TRBJ2-7,CASSPPGHPYEQYF,TGTGCCAGCTCACCACCGGGACACCCCTACGAGCAGTACTTC
TRBD2,TRBV5-4,-,TRBJ2-7,CASSPQTSASYEQYF,TGTGCCAGCAGCCCCCAGACTAGCGCCTCCTACGAGCAGTACTTC
TRBD1,TRBV3-1/TRBV3-2,-,TRBJ2-7,CASSHTGQSSYEQYF,TGTGCCAGCAGCCATACGGGACAGAGCTCCTACGAGCAGTACTTC
-,TRBV5-1,-,TRBJ1-5,CASSLDSFTNQPQHF,TGCGCCAGCAGCTTGGACAGCTTTACCAATCAGCCCCAGCATTTT
TRBD2,TRBV9,-,TRBJ2-1,CASSNSGASYNEQFF,TGTGCCAGCAGCAACAGCGGGGCCTCCTACAATGAGCAGTTCTTC
TRBD1,TRBV27,-,TRBJ2-7,CASRLGQGSHEQYF,TGTGCCAGTAGACTCGGACAGGGGTCCCACGAGCAGTACTTC
TRBD2,TRBV28,-,TRBJ2-3,CASSPGGGLADTQYF,TGTGCCAGCAGTCCGGGCGGGGGGCTAGCAGATACGCAGTATTTT
TRBD2,TRBV6-5,-,TRBJ2-5,CASKDLADTQETQYF,TGTGCCAGCAAAGACCTAGCGGATACCCAAGAGACCCAGTACTTC
TRBD2,TRBV3-1/TRBV3-2,many,TRBJ2-7,CASSPKTGAGAYEQYF,TGTGCCAGCAGCCCAAAGACGGGTGCGGGAGCCTACGAGCAGTACTTC
-,TRBV24-1,-,TRBJ2-2,CATSTPQGSGELFF,TGTGCCACCAGTACCCCACAGGGCTCCGGGGAGCTGTTTTTT
TRBD2,TRBV7-2,few,TRBJ2-7,CASSLGTSVHEQYF,TGTGCCAGCAGCTTAGGGACTAGCGTTCACGAGCAGTACTTC
TRBD2,TRBV2,-,TRBJ2-7,CASSGGLAGVYEQYF,TGTGCCAGCAGTGGAGGACTAGCGGGAGTTTACGAGCAGTACTTC
TRBD2,TRBV5-1,few,TRBJ2-7,CASSLAALRLASEQYF,TGCGCCAGCAGCTTGGCGGCCTTACGACTAGCGTCCGAGCAGTACTTC
-,TRBV29-1,-,TRBJ1-2,CSVEDPRESSGYTF,TGCAGCGTTGAAGATCCTAGGGAGAGCAGTGGCTACACCTTC
-,TRBV18,-,TRBJ2-2,CASSPKPESGELFF,TGTGCCAGCTCGCCCAAGCCGGAGTCCGGGGAGCTGTTTTTT
-,TRBV6-5,-,TRBJ1-2,CASSLLGGHYGYTF,TGTGCCAGCAGCCTCCTAGGGGGTCACTATGGCTACACCTTC
TRBD1,TRBV19,-,TRBJ1-5,CASSSDRVRPQHF,TGTGCCAGTAGCAGTGACAGGGTAAGGCCCCAGCATTTT
TRBD1,TRBV30,-,TRBJ2-1,CASRWSGQGSYNEQFF,TGTGCCTCTCGATGGTCGGGACAGGGGTCCTACAATGAGCAGTTCTTC
-,TRBV6-2/TRBV6-3,-,TRBJ2-7,CASSYDAGSVYEQYF,TGTGCCAGCAGTTACGACGCCGGGAGTGTCTACGAGCAGTACTTC
-,TRBV4-1,-,TRBJ2-5,CASSRPRVGETQYF,TGCGCCAGCAGCCGGCCGAGGGTAGGGGAGACCCAGTACTTC
-,TRBV27,-,TRBJ2-7,CASSLRGWQGGEQYF,TGTGCCAGCAGTTTACGTGGTTGGCAGGGGGGCGAGCAGTACTTC
-,TRBV18,-,TRBJ2-3,CASSPPSADTQYF,TGTGCCAGCTCACCACCGAGCGCAGATACGCAGTATTTT
TRBD2,TRBV13,-,TRBJ2-1,CASSLDRLASNEQFF,TGTGCCAGCAGCTTAGACCGACTAGCGAGTAATGAGCAGTTCTTC
TRBD1,TRBV5-6,-,TRBJ1-6,CASSFGTGNSPLHF,TGTGCCAGCAGCTTTGGGACAGGGAATTCACCCCTCCACTTT
-,TRBV3-1/TRBV3-2,once,TRBJ1-3,CASSPTGNTIYF,TGTGCCAGCAGCCCTACTGGAAACACCATATATTTT
TRBD2,TRBV4-1,-,TRBJ2-1,CASMGLAGKDNEQFF,TGCGCCAGCATGGGACTAGCGGGAAAGGACAATGAGCAGTTCTTC
-,TRBV10-3,few,TRBJ2-3,CAISAQEATQYF,TGTGCCATCAGTGCACAGGAAGCTACGCAGTATTTT
TRBD2,TRBV5-8,-,TRBJ2-5,CASSLLAGAETQYF,TGTGCCAGCAGCTTACTAGCGGGCGCAGAGACCCAGTACTTC
-,TRBV6-5,-,TRBJ2-5,CASSFREWETQYF,TGTGCCAGCAGTTTTCGGGAGTGGGAGACCCAGTACTTC
TRBD2,TRBV27,-,TRBJ2-1,CASSPPGLAGNEQFF,TGTGCCAGCAGTCCCCCGGGACTAGCGGGGAATGAGCAGTTCTTC
-,TRBV30,-,TRBJ1-2,CAWNGGGAYGYTF,TGTGCCTGGAATGGCGGGGGCGCCTATGGCTACACCTTC
-,TRBV18,-,TRBJ1-5,CASSLDGYNQPQHF,TGTGCCAGCTCACTAGACGGGTACAATCAGCCCCAGCATTTT
-,TRBV24-1,-,TRBJ2-2,CATSDSMRLSTGELFF,TGTGCCACCAGTGATTCAATGAGGTTATCCACCGGGGAGCTGTTTTTT
-,TRBV3-1/TRBV3-2,-,TRBJ2-7,CASSQEGTGEPLKEQYF,TGTGCCAGCAGCCAAGAGGGAACGGGAGAGCCCCTTAAGGAGCAGTACTTC
-,TRBV6-5,-,TRBJ2-7,CAVQSTGASSYEQYF,TGTGCCGTACAATCGACAGGCGCTAGCTCCTACGAGCAGTACTTC
-,TRBV5-4,-,TRBJ2-3,CASSTGLRGEDTQYF,TGTGCCAGCAGCACGGGACTCCGAGGGGAGGATACGCAGTATTTT